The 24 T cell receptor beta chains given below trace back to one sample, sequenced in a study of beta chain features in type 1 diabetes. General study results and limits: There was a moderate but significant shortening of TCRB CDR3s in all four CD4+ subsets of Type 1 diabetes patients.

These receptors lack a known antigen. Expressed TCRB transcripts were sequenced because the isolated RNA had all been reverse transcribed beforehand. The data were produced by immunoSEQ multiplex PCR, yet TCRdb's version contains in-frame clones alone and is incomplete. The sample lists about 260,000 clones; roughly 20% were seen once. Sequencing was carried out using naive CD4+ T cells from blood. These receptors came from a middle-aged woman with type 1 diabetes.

DNA of the CDR3: TGTGCCAGCAGCCCACCCCTCCCGGACAGGGCCCATCGCTACACCTTC. It yields the protein CASSPPLPDRAHRYTF. The chain combines TRBV9 with TRBJ1-2, with 8 bases aligning to TRBD1. CDR1 and CDR2 (germline): SGDLS, YYNGEE. With V trimmed by 4 bases and J by 9 bases, 17 bases remained unmatched. This CDR3 has 16 residues.

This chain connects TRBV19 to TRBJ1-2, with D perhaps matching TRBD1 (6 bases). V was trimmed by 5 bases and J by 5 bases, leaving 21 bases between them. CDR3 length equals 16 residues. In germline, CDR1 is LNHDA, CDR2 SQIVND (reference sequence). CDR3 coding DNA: TGTGCCAGTAGTTCCTCGGACAGCCGACCTTTTTATGGCTACACCTTC. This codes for CASSSSDSRPFYGYTF.

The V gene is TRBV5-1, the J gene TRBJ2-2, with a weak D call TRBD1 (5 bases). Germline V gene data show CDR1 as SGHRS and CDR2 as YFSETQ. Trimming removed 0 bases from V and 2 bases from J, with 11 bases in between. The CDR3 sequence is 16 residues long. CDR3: CASSLGQGLNTGELFF. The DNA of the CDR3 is TGCGCCAGCAGCTTGGGGCAGGGCTTAAACACCGGGGAGCTGTTTTTT. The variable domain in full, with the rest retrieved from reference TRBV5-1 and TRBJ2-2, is KAGVTQTPRYLIKTRGQQVTLSCSPISGHRSVSWYQQTPGQGLQFLFEYFSETQRNKGNFPGRFSGRQFSNSRSEMNVSTLELGDSALYLCASSLGQGLNTGELFFGEGSRLTVL.

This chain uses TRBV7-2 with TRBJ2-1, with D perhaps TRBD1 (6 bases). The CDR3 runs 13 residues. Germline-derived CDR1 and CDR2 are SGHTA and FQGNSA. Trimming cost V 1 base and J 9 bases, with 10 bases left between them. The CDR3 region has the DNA TGTGCCAGCAGCTTAGGCTACAGGGTTGAGCAGTTCTTC. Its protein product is CASSLGYRVEQFF.

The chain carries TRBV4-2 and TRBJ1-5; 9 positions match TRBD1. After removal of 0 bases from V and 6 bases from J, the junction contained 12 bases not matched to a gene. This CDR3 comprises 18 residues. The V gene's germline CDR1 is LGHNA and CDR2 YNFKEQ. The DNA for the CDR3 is TGTGCCAGCAGCCAAGATTACGGGACAGGGATAATTGCTCAGCCCCAGCATTTT. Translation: CASSQDYGTGIIAQPQHF.

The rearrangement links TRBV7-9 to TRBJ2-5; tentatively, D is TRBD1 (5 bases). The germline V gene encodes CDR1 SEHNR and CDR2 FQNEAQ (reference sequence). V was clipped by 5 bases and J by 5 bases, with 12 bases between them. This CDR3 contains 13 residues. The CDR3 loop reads CASSPPGQETQYF. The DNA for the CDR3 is TGTGCCAGCAGCCCTCCAGGGCAGGAGACCCAGTACTTC.

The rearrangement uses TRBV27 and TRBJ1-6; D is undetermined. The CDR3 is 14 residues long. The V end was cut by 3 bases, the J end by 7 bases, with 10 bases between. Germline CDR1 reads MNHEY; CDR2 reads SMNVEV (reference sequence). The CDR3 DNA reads TGTGCCAGCAGTTTCTCCTACTTCAATTCACCCCTCCACTTT. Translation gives CASSFSYFNSPLHF.

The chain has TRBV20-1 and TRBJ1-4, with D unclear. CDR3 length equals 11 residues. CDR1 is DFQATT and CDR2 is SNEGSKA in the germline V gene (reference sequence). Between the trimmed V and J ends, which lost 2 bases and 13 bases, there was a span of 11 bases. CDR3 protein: CSARPGGGLFF. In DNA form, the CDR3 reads TGCAGTGCTAGACCCGGTGGAGGACTGTTTTTT.

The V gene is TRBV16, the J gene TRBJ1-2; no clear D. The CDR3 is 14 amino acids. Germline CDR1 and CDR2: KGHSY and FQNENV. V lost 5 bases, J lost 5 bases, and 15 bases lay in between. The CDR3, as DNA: TGTGCCAGCAGCACTCAGGAAGGAACATATGGCTACACCTTC. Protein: CASSTQEGTYGYTF.

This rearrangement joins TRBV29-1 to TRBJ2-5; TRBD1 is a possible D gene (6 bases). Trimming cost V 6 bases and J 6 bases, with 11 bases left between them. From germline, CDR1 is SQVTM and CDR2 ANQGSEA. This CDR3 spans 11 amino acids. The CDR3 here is CSVDQGKTQYF. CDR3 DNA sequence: TGCAGCGTAGATCAGGGGAAGACCCAGTACTTC.

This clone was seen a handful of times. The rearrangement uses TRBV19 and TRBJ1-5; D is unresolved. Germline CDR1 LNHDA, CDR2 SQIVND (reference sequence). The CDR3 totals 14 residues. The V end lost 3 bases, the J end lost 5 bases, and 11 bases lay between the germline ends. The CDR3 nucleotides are TGTGCCAGTAGTATTCAGGAAGGCTATCAGCCCCAGCATTTT. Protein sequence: CASSIQEGYQPQHF. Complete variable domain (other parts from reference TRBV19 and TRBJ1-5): DGGITQSPKYLFRKEGQNVTLSCEQNLNHDAMYWYRQDPGQGLRLIYYSQIVNDFQKGDIAEGYSVSREKKESFPLTVTSAQKNPTAFYLCASSIQEGYQPQHFGDGTRLSIL.

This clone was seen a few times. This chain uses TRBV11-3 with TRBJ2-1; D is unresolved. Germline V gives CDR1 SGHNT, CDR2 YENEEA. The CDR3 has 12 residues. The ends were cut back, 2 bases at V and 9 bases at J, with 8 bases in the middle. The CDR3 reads CASSLSSAEQFF. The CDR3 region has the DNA TGTGCCAGCAGCTTATCTAGTGCTGAGCAGTTCTTC.

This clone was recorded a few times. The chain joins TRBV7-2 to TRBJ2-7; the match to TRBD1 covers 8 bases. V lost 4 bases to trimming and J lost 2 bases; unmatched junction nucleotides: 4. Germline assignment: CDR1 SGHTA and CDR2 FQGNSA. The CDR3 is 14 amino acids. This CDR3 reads CASSWDRYAYEQYF. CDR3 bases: TGTGCCAGCAGCTGGGACAGGTACGCCTACGAGCAGTACTTC.

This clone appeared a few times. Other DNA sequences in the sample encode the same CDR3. CDR3 bases: TGTGCCACCAGCAGAGATCGAGGCCCGGGGGCCAACGTCCTGACTTTC. It translates to CATSRDRGPGANVLTF. The rearrangement uses TRBV15 and TRBJ2-6; D gene ambiguous. The V end was cut by 0 bases, the J end by 4 bases, with 10 bases between. The CDR3 totals 16 residues. Germline loops: CDR1 LNHNV, CDR2 YYDKDF (reference sequence).

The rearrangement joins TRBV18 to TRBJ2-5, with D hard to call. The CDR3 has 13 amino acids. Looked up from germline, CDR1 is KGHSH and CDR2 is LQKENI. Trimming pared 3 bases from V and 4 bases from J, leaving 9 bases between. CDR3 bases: TGTGCCAGCTCACCCACGGGTCGAGAGACCCAGTACTTC. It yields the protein CASSPTGRETQYF.

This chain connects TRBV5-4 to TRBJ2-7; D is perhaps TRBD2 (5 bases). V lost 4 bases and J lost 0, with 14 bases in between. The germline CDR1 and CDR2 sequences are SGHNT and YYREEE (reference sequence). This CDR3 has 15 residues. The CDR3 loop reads CASSPPPGSSYEQYF. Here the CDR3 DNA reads TGTGCCAGCAGCCCACCCCCGGGGAGCTCCTACGAGCAGTACTTC.

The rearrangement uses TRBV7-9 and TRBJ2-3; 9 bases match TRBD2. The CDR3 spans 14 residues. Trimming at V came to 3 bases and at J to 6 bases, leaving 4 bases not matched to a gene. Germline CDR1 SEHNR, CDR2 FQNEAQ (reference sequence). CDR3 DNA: TGTGCCAGCAGCTTTGGCGGGGGGGCTGATACGCAGTATTTT. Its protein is CASSFGGGADTQYF.

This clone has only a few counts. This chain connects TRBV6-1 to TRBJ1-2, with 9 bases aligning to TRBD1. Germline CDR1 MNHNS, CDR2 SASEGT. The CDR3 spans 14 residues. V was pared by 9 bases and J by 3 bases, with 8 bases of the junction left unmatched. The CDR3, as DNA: TGTGCCAGTTACGGGACAGGGTTCTACTATGGCTACACCTTC. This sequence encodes CASYGTGFYYGYTF.

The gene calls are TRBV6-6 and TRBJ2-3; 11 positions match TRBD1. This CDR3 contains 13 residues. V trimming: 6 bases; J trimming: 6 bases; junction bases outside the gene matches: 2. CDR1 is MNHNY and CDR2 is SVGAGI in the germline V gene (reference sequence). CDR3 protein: CASRDRGPDTQYF. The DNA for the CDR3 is TGTGCCAGCAGGGACAGGGGGCCGGATACGCAGTATTTT.

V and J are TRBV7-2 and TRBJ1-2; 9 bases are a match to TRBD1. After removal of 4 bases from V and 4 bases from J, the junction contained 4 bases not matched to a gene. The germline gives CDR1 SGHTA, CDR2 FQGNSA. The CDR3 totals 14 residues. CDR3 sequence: CASSSGTGFYGYTF. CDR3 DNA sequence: TGTGCCAGCAGCTCAGGGACAGGGTTCTATGGCTACACCTTC.

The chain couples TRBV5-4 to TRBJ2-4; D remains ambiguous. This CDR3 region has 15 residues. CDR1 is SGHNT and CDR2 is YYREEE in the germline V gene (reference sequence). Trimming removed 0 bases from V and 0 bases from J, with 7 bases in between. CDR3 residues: CASSLAPLAKNIQYF. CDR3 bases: TGTGCCAGCAGCTTGGCCCCGTTAGCCAAAAACATTCAGTACTTC. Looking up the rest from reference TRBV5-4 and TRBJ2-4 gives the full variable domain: ETGVTQSPTHLIKTRGQQVTLRCSSQSGHNTVSWYQQALGQGPQFIFQYYREEENGRGNFPPRFSGLQFPNYSSELNVNALELDDSALYLCASSLAPLAKNIQYFGAGTRLSVL.

The CDR3 region has the DNA TGTGCCAGCGGTATTGGGGGGGAAGGCTACACCTTC. Translated: CASGIGGEGYTF. The genes are TRBV28 and TRBJ1-2; weak D call: TRBD1 (5 bases). CDR1 is MDHEN, CDR2 SYDVKM, per germline. Trimming left V 8 bases short and J 8 bases short, with 15 bases between. The CDR3 sequence is 12 residues long.

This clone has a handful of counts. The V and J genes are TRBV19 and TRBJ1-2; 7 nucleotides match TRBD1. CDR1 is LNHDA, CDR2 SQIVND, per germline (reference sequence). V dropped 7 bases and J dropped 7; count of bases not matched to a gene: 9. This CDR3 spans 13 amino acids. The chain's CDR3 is CASTDRRNGGYTF. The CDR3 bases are TGTGCCAGTACGGACAGGCGTAACGGTGGCTACACCTTC.

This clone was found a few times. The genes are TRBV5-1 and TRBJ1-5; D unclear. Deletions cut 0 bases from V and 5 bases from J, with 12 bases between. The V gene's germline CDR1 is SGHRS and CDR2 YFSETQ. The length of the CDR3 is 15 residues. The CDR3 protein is CASSLDTGKDQPQHF. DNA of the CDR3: TGCGCCAGCAGCTTGGATACGGGGAAGGATCAGCCCCAGCATTTT. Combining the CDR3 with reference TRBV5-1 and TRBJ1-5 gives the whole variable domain KAGVTQTPRYLIKTRGQQVTLSCSPISGHRSVSWYQQTPGQGLQFLFEYFSETQRNKGNFPGRFSGRQFSNSRSEMNVSTLELGDSALYLCASSLDTGKDQPQHFGDGTRLSIL.